Sequencing of this T cell receptor (beta chain) was carried out in a study of blood T cells in healthy people across ages. Then a second PCR, running roughly 7 to 11 cycles, was carried out with a sample-barcoded 5' primer and a J-beta primer mix. One entry per CDR3 protein, called by TCRdb with MiXCR from the 5' RACE reads. The data contain over 700,000 distinct CDR3 sequences, around 25% of them singletons. The germline V gene encodes CDR1 MDHEN and CDR2 SYDVKM. V lost 3 bases, J lost 10 bases, and 6 bases lay in between. The CDR3 is made up of 11 amino acids. A further study also used this sample, focusing on T cells of mothers and their children.

Sequencing used blood. V is TRBV28 and J is TRBJ1-4, with D uncertain. The TCR sequence derives from a boy between 5 and 17 years old in good health. CDR3: CASSFGAKLFF. In DNA form, the CDR3 reads TGTGCCAGCAGTTTTGGAGCAAAACTGTTTTTT.